Below, one TCR beta chain is given with its context. No antigen is known for it. Both 60 Vbeta primers and 13 Jbeta primers went into the PCR. Assay used: immunoSEQ multiplex PCR; TCRdb lists only in-frame clones, some missing. The table records approximately 110,000 clones, under 90% of them present only once. Trimming at V came to 4 bases and at J to 8 bases, leaving 5 bases not matched to a gene. The CDR3 is made up of 14 amino acids. Germline CDR1 is MNHEY and CDR2 is SVGAGI. This record comes from a study of cytomegalovirus exposure and HLA in healthy donors. Study observations and caveats: Analysis was carried out at a later point, and it linked a missense DCLRE1C variant to TCR beta V- and J-gene trimming.

The J gene is TRBJ2-1, the V gene TRBV6-5; 10 bases fit TRBD2. Sample: PBMCs. This receptor was taken from a woman aged 18-35 years in good health and CMV-seronegative. CDR3 amino acids: CASSSGTSVYEQFF. The CDR3 DNA follows: TGTGCCAGCAGTTCCGGGACTAGCGTTTATGAGCAGTTCTTC.